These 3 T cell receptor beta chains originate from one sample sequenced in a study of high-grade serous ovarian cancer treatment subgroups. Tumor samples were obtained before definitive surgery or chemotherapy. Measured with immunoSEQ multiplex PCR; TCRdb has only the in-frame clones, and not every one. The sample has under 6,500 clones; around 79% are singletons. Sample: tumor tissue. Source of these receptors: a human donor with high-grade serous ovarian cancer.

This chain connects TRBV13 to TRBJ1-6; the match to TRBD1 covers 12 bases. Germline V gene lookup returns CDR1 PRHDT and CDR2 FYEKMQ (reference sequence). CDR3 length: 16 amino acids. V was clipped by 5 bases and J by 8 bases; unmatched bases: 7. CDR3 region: CASSTPGTGGDSPLHF. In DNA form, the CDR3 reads TGTGCCAGCAGCACCCCAGGGACAGGGGGCGATTCACCCCTCCACTTT.

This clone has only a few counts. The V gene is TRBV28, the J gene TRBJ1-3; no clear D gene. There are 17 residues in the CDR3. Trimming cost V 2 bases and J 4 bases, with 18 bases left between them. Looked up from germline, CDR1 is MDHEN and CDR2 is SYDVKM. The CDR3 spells CASSLGPYKGRGNTIYF. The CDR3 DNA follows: TGTGCCAGCAGTTTAGGGCCCTACAAGGGCCGAGGAAACACCATATATTTT.

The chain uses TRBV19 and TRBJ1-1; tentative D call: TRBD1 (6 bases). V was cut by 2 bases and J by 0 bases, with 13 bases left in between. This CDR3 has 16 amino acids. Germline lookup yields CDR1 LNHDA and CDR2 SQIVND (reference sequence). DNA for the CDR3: TGTGCCAGTAGTATAAGTACAGGGAGGATGAACACTGAAGCTTTCTTT. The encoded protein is CASSISTGRMNTEAFF.